A selection of T cell receptor beta chains follows, all from one sample in a study of blood T cells in healthy people across ages. TCRdb re-called the 5' RACE reads with MiXCR, one entry per CDR3 protein. The data show about a million distinct CDR3 sequences, about 51% seen once. Sequencing was done on a sample of blood. These receptors all come from a woman aged 60-75 years in good health. The CDR3 runs from the conserved cysteine through the conserved F or W. The D gene is left open where the match is weak.

TRBJ2-1 TRBV7-9 TRBD1 CASSSIYGTGDNEQFF
TRBJ2-3 TRBV4-2 TRBD2 CASSQELAVDTQYF
TRBJ2-5 TRBV5-1 - CASSAGSGETQYF
TRBJ2-7 TRBV28 - CASSSTGNEQYF
- TRBV20-1 TRBD2 CSARVTSGSWETQYF
TRBJ2-7 TRBV7-9 - CASSFPGGENYEQYF
TRBJ2-1 TRBV29-1 TRBD2 CSVEGNAGGWGNEQFF
TRBJ1-2 TRBV5-1 TRBD1 CASQTGGQNGYTF
TRBJ2-2 TRBV29-1 TRBD2 CSVGTTSGRNTGELFF
TRBJ2-7 TRBV29-1 TRBD2 CSVVKRGYEQYF
TRBJ2-3 TRBV29-1 TRBD1 CSVATTGTADTQYF
TRBJ2-1 TRBV5-1 - CASSLGYEQFF
TRBJ1-1 TRBV6-2/TRBV6-3 - CASAITGSLPEAFF
TRBJ1-2 TRBV29-1 - CSRDPTAPCNYGYTF
TRBJ2-7 TRBV15 TRBD1 CATSRDQRDSGSEQYF
TRBJ1-2 TRBV6-6 - CASSNPRVLNYGYTF
TRBJ2-1 TRBV15 - CATSTRTAYNEQFF
TRBJ2-7 TRBV4-1 TRBD1 CASSPTGRDYEQYF
TRBJ2-3 TRBV7-9 - CASSLWGDTQYF
TRBJ2-4 TRBV29-1 - CSVALGPSYKQYF
TRBJ1-2 TRBV5-6 - CASSSYRSGYTF
TRBJ2-1 TRBV29-1 TRBD2 CSVEEARRAGGREQFF
- TRBV7-2 - CTSSSRGLSYEQYF
- TRBV11-2 TRBD2 CASRGKAGGEQYF
TRBJ2-7 TRBV7-9 - CASSSRDGELSYEQYF
TRBJ1-6 TRBV7-8 - CASSTLLQGDNSPLHF
TRBJ2-1 TRBV29-1 TRBD2 CSVPGTSVYEQFF
TRBJ2-2 TRBV15 - CATRGSVELFF
TRBJ2-5 TRBV12-3/TRBV12-4 - CASKVQAVETQYF
TRBJ1-5 TRBV6-2/TRBV6-3 - CASSTTRAFQPQHF
TRBJ1-2 TRBV29-1 - CSVDDFGGYTF
TRBJ2-1 TRBV15 TRBD2 CATSKGLGSYNEQFF
TRBJ2-6 TRBV15 - CATSPLGAGANVLTF
TRBJ2-3 TRBV7-2 TRBD2 CASTKREGPDTQYF
- TRBV6-1 TRBD1 CASSEKTGWFYEQYF
- TRBV7-2 TRBD1 CASSLTGSSETQYF
TRBJ2-1 TRBV7-9 TRBD2 CANAGLSYNEQFF
TRBJ2-5 TRBV7-9 - CASSQSGTQETQYF
TRBJ2-1 TRBV5-1 - CASSFGAAAYEQFF
TRBJ2-3 TRBV7-3 TRBD2 CASTIPSPSGTDPQYF
TRBJ2-3 TRBV5-1 - CASSLWTSTKNTDTQYF
TRBJ1-2 TRBV27 - CASRGAAFYGYTF
TRBJ2-5 TRBV7-3 - CASSLRASDGGEQYF
TRBJ1-1 TRBV7-9 - CASSPQGPMNTEAFF
TRBJ2-7 TRBV27 TRBD1 CASTLRTGAFYEQYF
TRBJ2-1 TRBV20-1 - CSASDLSGLNNEQFF
TRBJ2-7 TRBV28 TRBD2 CASSSPGLAGERRYF
TRBJ2-7 TRBV28 - CASRFGWGEQYF
TRBJ2-7 TRBV7-9 - CASSLEGRLVYEQYF
TRBJ1-2 TRBV7-6 - CASSFGTSQENYGYTF
TRBJ2-7 TRBV6-5 - CASSTLLGVHEQYF
TRBJ2-1 TRBV20-1 TRBD2 CSARDSILRASGRSRNEQFF
TRBJ1-4 TRBV7-9 - CASSFSGGSYEKLFF